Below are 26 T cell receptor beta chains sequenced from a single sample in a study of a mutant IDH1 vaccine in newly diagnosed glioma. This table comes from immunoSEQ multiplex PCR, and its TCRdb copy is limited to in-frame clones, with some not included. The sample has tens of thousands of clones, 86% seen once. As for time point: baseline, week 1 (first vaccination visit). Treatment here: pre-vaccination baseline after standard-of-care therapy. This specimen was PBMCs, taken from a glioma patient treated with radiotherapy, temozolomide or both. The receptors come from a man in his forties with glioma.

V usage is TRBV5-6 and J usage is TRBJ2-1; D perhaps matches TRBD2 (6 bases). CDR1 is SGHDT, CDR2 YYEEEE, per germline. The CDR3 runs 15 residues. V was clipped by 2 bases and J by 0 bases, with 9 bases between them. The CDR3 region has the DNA TGTGCCAGCAGCTTCGACGGGAGCTCCTACAATGAGCAGTTCTTC. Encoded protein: CASSFDGSSYNEQFF.

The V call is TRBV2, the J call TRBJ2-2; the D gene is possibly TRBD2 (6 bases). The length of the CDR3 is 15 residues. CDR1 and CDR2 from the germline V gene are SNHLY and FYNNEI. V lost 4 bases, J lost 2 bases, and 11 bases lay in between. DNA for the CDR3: TGTGCCAGCAGTGTAGCGGAGATAAACACCGGGGAGCTGTTTTTT. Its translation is CASSVAEINTGELFF.

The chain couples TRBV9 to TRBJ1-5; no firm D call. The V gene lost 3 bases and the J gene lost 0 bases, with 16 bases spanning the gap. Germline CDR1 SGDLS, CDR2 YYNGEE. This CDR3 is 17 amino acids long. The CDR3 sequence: CASSAGVGFDSNQPQHF. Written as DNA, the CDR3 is TGTGCCAGCAGCGCCGGGGTGGGGTTTGATAGCAATCAGCCCCAGCATTTT.

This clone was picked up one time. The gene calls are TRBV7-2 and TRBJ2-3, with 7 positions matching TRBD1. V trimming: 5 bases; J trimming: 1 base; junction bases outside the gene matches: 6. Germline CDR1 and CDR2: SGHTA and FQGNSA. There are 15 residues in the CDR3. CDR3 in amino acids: CASSLQGTGTDTQYF. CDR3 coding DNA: TGTGCCAGCAGCCTACAGGGGACGGGCACAGATACGCAGTATTTT. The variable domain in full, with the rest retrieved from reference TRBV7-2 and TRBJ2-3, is GAGVSQSPSNKVTEKGKDVELRCDPISGHTALYWYRQSLGQGLEFLIYFQGNSAPDKSGLPSDRFSAERTGGSVSTLTIQRTQQEDSAVYLCASSLQGTGTDTQYFGPGTRLTVL.

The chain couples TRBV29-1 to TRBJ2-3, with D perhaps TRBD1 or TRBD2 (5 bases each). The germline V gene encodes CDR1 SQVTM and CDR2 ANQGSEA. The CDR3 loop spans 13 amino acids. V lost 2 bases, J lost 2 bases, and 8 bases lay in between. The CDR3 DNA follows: TGCAGCGTTGAAAGGGACCTCACAGATACGCAGTATTTT. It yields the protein CSVERDLTDTQYF.

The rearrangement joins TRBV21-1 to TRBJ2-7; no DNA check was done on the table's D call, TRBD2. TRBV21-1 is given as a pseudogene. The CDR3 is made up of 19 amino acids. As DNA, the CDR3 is TGTGCCTTCACTTTACCGGAACAAGGGGGGGAAGAGCGCTCCTACGAGCAGTACTTC. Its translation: CAFTLPEQGGEERSYEQYF.

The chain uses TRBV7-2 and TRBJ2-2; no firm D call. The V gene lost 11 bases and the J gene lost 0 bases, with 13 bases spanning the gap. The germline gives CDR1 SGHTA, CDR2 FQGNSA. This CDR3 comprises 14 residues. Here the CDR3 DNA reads TGTGCCTCCTCCTATCAATCGAACACCGGGGAGCTGTTTTTT. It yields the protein CASSYQSNTGELFF.

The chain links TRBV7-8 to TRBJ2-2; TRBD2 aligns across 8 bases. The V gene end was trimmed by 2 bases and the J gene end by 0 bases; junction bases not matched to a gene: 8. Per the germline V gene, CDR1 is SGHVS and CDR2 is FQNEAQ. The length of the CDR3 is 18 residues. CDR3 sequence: CASSLKYRSGTNTGELFF. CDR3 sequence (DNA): TGTGCCAGCAGCTTAAAGTACCGTAGCGGGACGAACACCGGGGAGCTGTTTTTT.

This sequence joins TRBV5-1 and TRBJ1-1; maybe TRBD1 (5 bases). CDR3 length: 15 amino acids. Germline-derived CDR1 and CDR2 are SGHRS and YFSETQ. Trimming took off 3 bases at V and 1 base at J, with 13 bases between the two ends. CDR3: CASSWGVGSNTEAFF. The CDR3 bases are TGCGCCAGCAGCTGGGGGGTGGGGTCGAACACTGAAGCTTTCTTT.

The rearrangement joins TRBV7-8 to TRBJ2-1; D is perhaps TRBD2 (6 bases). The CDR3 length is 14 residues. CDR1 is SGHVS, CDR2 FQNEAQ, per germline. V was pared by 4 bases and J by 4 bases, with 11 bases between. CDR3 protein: CASSYPGAYNEQFF. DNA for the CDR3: TGTGCCAGCAGCTACCCGGGAGCGTACAATGAGCAGTTCTTC.

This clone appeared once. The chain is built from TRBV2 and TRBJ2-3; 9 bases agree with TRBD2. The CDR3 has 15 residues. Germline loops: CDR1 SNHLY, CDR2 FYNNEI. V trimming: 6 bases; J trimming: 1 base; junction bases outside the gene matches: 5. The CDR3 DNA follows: TGTGCCAGCAGAGACCGGACTAGCGGCACAGATACGCAGTATTTT. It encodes CASRDRTSGTDTQYF.

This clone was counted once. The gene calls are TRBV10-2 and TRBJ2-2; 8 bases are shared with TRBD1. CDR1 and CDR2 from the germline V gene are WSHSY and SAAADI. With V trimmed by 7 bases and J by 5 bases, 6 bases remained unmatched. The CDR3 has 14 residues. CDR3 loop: CASNRQGITGELFF. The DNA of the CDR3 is TGCGCCAGCAACCGACAGGGGATAACCGGGGAGCTGTTTTTT.

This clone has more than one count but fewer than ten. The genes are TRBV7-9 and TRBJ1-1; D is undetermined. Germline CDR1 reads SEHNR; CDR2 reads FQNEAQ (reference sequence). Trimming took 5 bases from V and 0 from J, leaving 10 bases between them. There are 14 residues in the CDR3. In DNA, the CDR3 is TGTGCCAGCAGCGGCGGAAGGATGAACACTGAAGCTTTCTTT. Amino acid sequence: CASSGGRMNTEAFF.

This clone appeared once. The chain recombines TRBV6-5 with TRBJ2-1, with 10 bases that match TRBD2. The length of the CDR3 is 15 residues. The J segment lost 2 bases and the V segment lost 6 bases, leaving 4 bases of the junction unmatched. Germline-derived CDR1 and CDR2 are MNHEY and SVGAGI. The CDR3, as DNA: TGTGCCAGCAGAGTAGCGGGAGGCCCCTACAATGAGCAGTTCTTC. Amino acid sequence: CASRVAGGPYNEQFF.

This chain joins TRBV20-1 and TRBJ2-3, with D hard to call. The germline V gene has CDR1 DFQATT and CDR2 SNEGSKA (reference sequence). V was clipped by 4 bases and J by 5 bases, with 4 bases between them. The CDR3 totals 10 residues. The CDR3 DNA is TGCAGTGCTACAGAAGATACGCAGTATTTT. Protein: CSATEDTQYF.

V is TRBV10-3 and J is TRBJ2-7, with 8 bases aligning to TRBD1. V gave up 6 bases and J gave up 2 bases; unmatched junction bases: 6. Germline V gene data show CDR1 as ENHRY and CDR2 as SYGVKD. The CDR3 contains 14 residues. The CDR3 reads CAISWTGTTYEQYF. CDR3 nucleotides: TGTGCCATCAGCTGGACAGGGACAACCTACGAGCAGTACTTC.

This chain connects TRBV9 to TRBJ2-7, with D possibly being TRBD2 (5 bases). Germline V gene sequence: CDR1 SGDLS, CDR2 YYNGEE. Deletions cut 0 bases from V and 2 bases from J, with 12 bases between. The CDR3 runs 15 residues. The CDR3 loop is CASSVAPGRTYEQYF. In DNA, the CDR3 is TGTGCCAGCAGCGTAGCCCCGGGGAGAACCTACGAGCAGTACTTC.

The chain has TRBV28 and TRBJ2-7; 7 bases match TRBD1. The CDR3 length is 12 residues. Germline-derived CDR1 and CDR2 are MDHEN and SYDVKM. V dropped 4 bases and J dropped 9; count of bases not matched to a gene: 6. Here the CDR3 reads CASSSLRGRQYF. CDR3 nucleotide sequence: TGTGCCAGCAGTTCGCTCAGGGGGAGGCAGTACTTC.

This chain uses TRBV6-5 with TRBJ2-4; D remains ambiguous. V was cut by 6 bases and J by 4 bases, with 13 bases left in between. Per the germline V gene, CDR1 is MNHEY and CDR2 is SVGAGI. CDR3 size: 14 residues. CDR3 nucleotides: TGTGCCAGCAGATCCGGCCTCCCAAAAAACATTCAGTACTTC. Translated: CASRSGLPKNIQYF.

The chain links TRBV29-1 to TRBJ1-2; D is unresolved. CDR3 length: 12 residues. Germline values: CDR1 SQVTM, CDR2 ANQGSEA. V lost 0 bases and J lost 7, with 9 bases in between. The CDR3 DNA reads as TGCAGCGTTGAAGATATCCTATCTGGCTACACCTTC. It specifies CSVEDILSGYTF.

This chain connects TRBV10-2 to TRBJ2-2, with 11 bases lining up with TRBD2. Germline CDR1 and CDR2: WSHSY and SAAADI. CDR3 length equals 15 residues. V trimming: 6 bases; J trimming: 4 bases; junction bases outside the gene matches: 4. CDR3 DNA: TGCGCCAGCAGAGATAGCGGGAGGGCCACCGGGGAGCTGTTTTTT. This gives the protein CASRDSGRATGELFF.

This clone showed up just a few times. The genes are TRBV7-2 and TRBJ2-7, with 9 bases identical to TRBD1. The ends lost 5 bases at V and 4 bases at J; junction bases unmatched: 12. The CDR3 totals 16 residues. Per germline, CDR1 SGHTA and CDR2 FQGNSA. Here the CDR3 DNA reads TGTGCCAGCAGCAGCCGACAGGGGGAAGGAATTTACGAGCAGTACTTC. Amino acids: CASSSRQGEGIYEQYF.

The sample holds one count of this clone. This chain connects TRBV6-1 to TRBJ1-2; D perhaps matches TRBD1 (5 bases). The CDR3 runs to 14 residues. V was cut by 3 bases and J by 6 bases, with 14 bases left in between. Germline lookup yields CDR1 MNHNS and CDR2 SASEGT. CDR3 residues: CASSDGWGVDGYTF. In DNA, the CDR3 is TGTGCCAGCAGTGACGGCTGGGGGGTCGATGGCTACACCTTC.

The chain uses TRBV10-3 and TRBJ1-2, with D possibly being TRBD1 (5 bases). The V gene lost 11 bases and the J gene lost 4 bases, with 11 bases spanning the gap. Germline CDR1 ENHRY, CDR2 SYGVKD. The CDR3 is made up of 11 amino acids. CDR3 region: CAFWDGYGYTF. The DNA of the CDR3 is TGTGCCTTCTGGGACGGCTATGGCTACACCTTC.

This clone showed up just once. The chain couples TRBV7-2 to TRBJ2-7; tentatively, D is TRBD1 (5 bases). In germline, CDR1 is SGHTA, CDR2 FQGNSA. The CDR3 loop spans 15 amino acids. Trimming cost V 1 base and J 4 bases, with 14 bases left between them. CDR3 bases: TGTGCCAGCAGCTTAGGGCAGGGAACGACGTACGAGCAGTACTTC. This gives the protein CASSLGQGTTYEQYF.

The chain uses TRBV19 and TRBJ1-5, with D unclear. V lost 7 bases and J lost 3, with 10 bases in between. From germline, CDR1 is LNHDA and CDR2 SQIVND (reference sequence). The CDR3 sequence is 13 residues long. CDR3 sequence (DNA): TGTGCCAGTAAACGGGGAGACAATCAGCCCCAGCATTTT. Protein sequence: CASKRGDNQPQHF.